This T cell receptor beta chain was profiled in a study of blood T cells in healthy people across ages. Study information: Template switching caught about one barcoded beta molecule for each two T cells.

Primers used in a second PCR of roughly 6 to 11 cycles were a sample-barcoded 5' primer and a J-beta primer mix. A template-switch adaptor that had 12 random nucleotides put a tag on each cDNA molecule. TCRdb fed the 5' RACE reads into MiXCR, producing one record per CDR3 protein. The sample lists 600,000 to 650,000 distinct CDR3 sequences; under 70% were seen once. V lost 1 base to trimming and J lost 2 bases; unmatched junction nucleotides: 6. There are 16 residues in the CDR3. Germline CDR1 SGHRS, CDR2 YFSETQ. This clonotype was counted a few times. Each donor gave ten milliliters of peripheral blood. The amount of total RNA extracted per sample was at least 5.5 micrograms.

Sequenced: blood. The chain joins TRBV5-1 to TRBJ2-5; 9 bases map to TRBD1. This sequence originates from a man aged 60-69 years in good health. CDR3 sequence: CASSLTTGGTQETQYF. The CDR3 region has the DNA TGCGCCAGCAGCTTGACGACAGGGGGGACTCAAGAGACCCAGTACTTC.